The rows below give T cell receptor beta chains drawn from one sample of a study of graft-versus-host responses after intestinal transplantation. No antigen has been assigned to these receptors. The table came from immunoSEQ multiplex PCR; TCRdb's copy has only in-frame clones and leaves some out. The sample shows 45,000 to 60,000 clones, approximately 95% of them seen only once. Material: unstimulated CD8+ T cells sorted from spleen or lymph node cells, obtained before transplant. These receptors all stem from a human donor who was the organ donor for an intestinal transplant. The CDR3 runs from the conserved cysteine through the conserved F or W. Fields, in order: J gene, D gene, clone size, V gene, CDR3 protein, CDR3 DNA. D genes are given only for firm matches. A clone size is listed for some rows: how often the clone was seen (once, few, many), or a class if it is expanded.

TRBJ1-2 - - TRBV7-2 CASSLTANYGYTF TGTGCCAGCAGCTTGACAGCTAACTATGGCTACACCTTC
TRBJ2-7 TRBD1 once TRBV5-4 CASSLTGTSYEQYF TGTGCCAGCAGCCTGACAGGGACCTCCTACGAGCAGTACTTC
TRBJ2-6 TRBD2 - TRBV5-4 CAGGLAGGSSGANVLTF TGTGCCGGAGGACTAGCGGGGGGTAGCTCTGGGGCCAACGTCCTGACTTTC
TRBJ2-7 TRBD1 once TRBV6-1 CASSGDRAYEQYF TGTGCCAGCAGCGGGGACAGAGCCTACGAGCAGTACTTC
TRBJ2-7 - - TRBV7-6 CASSLGPSVPYYEQYF TGTGCCAGCAGCTTAGGTCCCAGCGTGCCCTACTACGAGCAGTACTTC
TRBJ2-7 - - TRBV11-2 CASSVEGHRQIYEQYF TGTGCCAGCAGCGTAGAGGGACACAGGCAGATTTACGAGCAGTACTTC
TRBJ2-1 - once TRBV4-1 CASGPRLRDPPNEQFF TGCGCCAGCGGCCCACGACTCCGGGACCCGCCCAATGAGCAGTTCTTC
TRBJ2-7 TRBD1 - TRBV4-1 CASSQELVRQGYEQYF TGCGCCAGCAGCCAAGAGCTAGTGAGACAGGGGTACGAGCAGTACTTC
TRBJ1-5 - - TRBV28 CASSLFRDNSRGQPQHF TGTGCCAGCAGTTTATTCCGGGACAATTCACGGGGTCAGCCCCAGCATTTT
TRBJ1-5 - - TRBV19 CASSLSRESQPQHF TGTGCCAGTAGTCTAAGCCGGGAGTCTCAGCCCCAGCATTTT
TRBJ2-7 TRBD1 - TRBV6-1 CASRDRGKYEQYF TGTGCCAGCAGGGACAGGGGAAAGTACGAGCAGTACTTC
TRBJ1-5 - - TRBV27 CASSFNSNQPQHF TGTGCCAGCAGTTTTAATAGCAATCAGCCCCAGCATTTT
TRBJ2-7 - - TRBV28 CASSFRTYSYEQYF TGTGCCAGCAGTTTTAGGACTTACTCCTACGAGCAGTACTTC
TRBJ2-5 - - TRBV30 CAWKVETQYF TGTGCCTGGAAGGTCGAGACCCAGTACTTC
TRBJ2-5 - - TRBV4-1 CASSQDGPGKIQETQYF TGCGCCAGCAGCCAAGATGGCCCCGGGAAAATCCAAGAGACCCAGTACTTC
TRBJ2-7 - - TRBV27 CASSANDRAYEQYF TGTGCCAGCAGTGCAAACGACAGAGCCTACGAGCAGTACTTC
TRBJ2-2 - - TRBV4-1 CASSQEGGELFF TGCGCCAGCAGCCAAGAGGGAGGGGAGCTGTTTTTT
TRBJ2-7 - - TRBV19 CASSISVRTMGSYEQYF TGTGCCAGTAGTATTTCGGTTCGGACGATGGGATCCTACGAGCAGTACTTC
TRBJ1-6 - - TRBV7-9 CASSSSVFGSSPLHF TGTGCCAGCAGCTCTTCGGTATTTGGGAGTTCACCCCTCCACTTT
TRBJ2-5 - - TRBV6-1 CASSELLGRGAETQYF TGTGCCAGCAGTGAACTCTTGGGTAGGGGCGCGGAGACCCAGTACTTC
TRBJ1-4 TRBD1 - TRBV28 CASSLGTGFEKLFF TGTGCCAGCAGTTTGGGGACAGGTTTCGAAAAACTGTTTTTT
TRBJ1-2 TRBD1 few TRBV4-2 CASSHGQGDPVTF TGTGCCAGCAGCCATGGACAGGGGGACCCTGTCACCTTC
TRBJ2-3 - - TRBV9 CASSVVRGGLSDTQYF TGTGCCAGCAGCGTAGTAAGGGGGGGCCTATCAGATACGCAGTATTTT
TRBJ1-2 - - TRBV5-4 CASSLAETDFGGYTF TGTGCCAGCAGCTTGGCCGAGACGGACTTCGGGGGCTACACCTTC
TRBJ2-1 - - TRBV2 CASSEPGYNEQFF TGTGCCAGCAGTGAGCCCGGTTACAATGAGCAGTTCTTC
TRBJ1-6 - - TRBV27 CASSLVAENSPLHF TGTGCCAGCAGTTTAGTGGCAGAGAATTCACCCCTCCACTTT